This is a list of T cell receptor beta chains from one sample in a study of metastatic and nonmetastatic thyroid tumors. TCRdb re-called clones via MiXCR from the PCR reads. The sample carries 27,000 or so clones, roughly 25% recorded once. The source material was blood. The receptors shown here come from a female donor with papillary thyroid cancer or a benign thyroid nodule (not recorded which). Some clones in this sample may be carry-over from other donors' samples. Each CDR3 is given without its conserved first and last residue.

V gene	J gene	CDR3 protein
TRBV11-2	TRBJ2-5	ASSKGTGKGQETQY
TRBV9	TRBJ1-3	ASSGRVSGNTIY
TRBV5-1	TRBJ2-1	ASSLVSGPKYNEQF
TRBV28	TRBJ2-1	ASSDIRDRGYNEQF
TRBV10-1	TRBJ2-1	ASSERYNEQF
TRBV11-1	TRBJ1-2	ASSLEVGQTGSYGYT
TRBV20-1	TRBJ1-2	SAGQGSNYCYT
TRBV30	TRBJ1-5	AWSSGLVHINQPQH
TRBV7-2	TRBJ2-2	ASTLDRAVTGELF
TRBV9	TRBJ1-1	ASSVGRDYTEAF
TRBV20-1	TRBJ2-7	SVLTSPHYEQY
TRBV6-1	TRBJ2-7	ASNRGSPYEQY
TRBV5-4	TRBJ2-3	ASSLGGSGRDTDTQY
TRBV6-5	TRBJ2-7	ASSPHPGGGGESYEQY
TRBV19	TRBJ1-2	ASSPLKASQYGYT
TRBV7-8	TRBJ2-3	ASSPQNLGFATDTQY
TRBV19	TRBJ2-1	ASSIMRATGNEQF
TRBV2	TRBJ2-4	ASSSTGLGNIQY
TRBV12-3/TRBV12-4	TRBJ2-7	ASSPGTGAYEQY
TRBV20-1	TRBJ1-1	SATQGMNTEAF
TRBV11-2	TRBJ1-6	ASSLRGWETGPNSPLH
TRBV19	TRBJ2-1	ASSLGLANEQF
TRBV3-1	TRBJ2-5	ASSPSGIQETQY
TRBV20-1	TRBJ1-6	SAAGQGNSPLH
TRBV4-1	TRBJ1-5	ASSQVGQGGQPQH
TRBV6-1	TRBJ1-6	ASVSTAHNSPLH
TRBV20-1	TRBJ2-1	SAHEAGNSLYNEQF
TRBV2	TRBJ1-3	ARSTGDSGNTIY
TRBV19	TRBJ1-5	ASTDLVRVSNQPQH
TRBV11-3	TRBJ2-3	ASSLDSVSPGTKY
TRBV20-1	TRBJ2-7	SARDPGQGFGEQY
TRBV20-1	TRBJ2-5	SAQRSGQGIRETQY
TRBV20-1	TRBJ2-3	SATLKSKRNTDTQY
TRBV18	TRBJ2-7	ASSREYEQY
TRBV12-3/TRBV12-4	TRBJ2-7	ASRIRGVASYEQY
TRBV29-1	TRBJ1-2	SVEILGTGGDGYT
TRBV4-1	TRBJ1-2	ASSQEGARNGYT
TRBV20-1	TRBJ2-3	SASSPPPTDTQY
TRBV11-2	TRBJ2-7	ASSWGREQY
TRBV7-3	TRBJ2-6	ASSYVSSGANVLT
TRBV5-8	TRBJ2-5	ASSLSFASAIETQY
TRBV30	TRBJ2-7	AWSKQAYEQY
TRBV2	TRBJ2-2	ASKLAGSNTGELF